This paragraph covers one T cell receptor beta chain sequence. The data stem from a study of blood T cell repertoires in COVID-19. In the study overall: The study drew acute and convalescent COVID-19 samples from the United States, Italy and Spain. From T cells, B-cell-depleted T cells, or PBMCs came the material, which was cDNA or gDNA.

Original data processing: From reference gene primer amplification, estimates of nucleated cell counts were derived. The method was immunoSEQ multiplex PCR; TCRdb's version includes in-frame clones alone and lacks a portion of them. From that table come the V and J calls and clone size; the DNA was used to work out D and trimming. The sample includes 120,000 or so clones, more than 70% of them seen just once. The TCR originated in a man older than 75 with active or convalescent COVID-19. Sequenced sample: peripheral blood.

The CDR3 protein is CASSKARDILNTEAFF. CDR3 nucleotides: TGTGCCAGCAGCAAGGCCAGGGACATCTTGAACACTGAAGCTTTCTTT. V usage is TRBV21-1 and J usage is TRBJ1-1; TRBD1, as called in the table, went unchecked against the DNA. TRBV21-1 is a pseudogene locus. This CDR3 spans 16 amino acids.